The 9 T cell receptor beta chains given below trace back to one sample, sequenced in a study of control samples from healthy donors and cancer patients. The protocol was immunoSEQ multiplex PCR, while the TCRdb copy is restricted to in-frame clones and leaves out a portion. The profile shows 85,000 to 90,000 clones, roughly nine tenths of them singletons. Sequenced: PBMCs. These receptors came from a woman aged 45 to 65 with colorectal cancer.

The chain couples TRBV29-1 to TRBJ2-5; perhaps TRBD1 as D (5 bases). V was pared by 2 bases and J by 2 bases, with 12 bases between. The CDR3 has 14 amino acids. Per germline, CDR1 SQVTM and CDR2 ANQGSEA. The CDR3, as DNA: TGCAGCGTTGAAAGGGGCAGTCGACAAGAGACCCAGTACTTC. It encodes CSVERGSRQETQYF.

This sequence joins TRBV2 and TRBJ1-6; 9 bases map to TRBD1. V dropped 1 base and J dropped 12; count of bases not matched to a gene: 7. The CDR3 contains 15 residues. The germline gives CDR1 SNHLY, CDR2 FYNNEI. In nucleotides, the CDR3 is TGTGCCAGCAGTGAAGAGGGACAGGGAAACCGACCCCTCCACTTT. Its translation is CASSEEGQGNRPLHF.

This chain connects TRBV4-1 to TRBJ2-2; D is unclear. Germline lookup yields CDR1 MGHRA and CDR2 YSYEKL. V was shortened by 4 bases and J by 6 bases, with 3 bases between the two germline ends. This CDR3 is 11 amino acids long. The CDR3: CASSPPGELFF. In DNA form, the CDR3 reads TGCGCCAGCAGCCCGCCCGGGGAGCTGTTTTTT.

The chain is built from TRBV5-6 and TRBJ1-2; no clear D. The CDR3 runs to 12 residues. The germline V and J ends were trimmed by 1 base and 8 bases, with 9 bases remaining between them. CDR1 SGHDT and CDR2 YYEEEE come from the germline V gene. This chain's CDR3 is CASSLRNGGYTF. The CDR3 DNA reads TGTGCCAGCAGCTTGAGAAATGGGGGCTACACCTTC.

The rearrangement uses TRBV6-2 or TRBV6-3 and TRBJ2-5, with 12 positions matching TRBD2. The germline gives CDR1 MNHEY, CDR2 SVGEGT. V dropped 6 bases and J dropped 5; count of bases not matched to a gene: 4. The CDR3 covers 14 residues. In DNA, the CDR3 is TGTGCCAGCAGCCAGACTAGCGGGAGCGAGACCCAGTACTTC. Residues: CASSQTSGSETQYF.

This rearrangement joins TRBV6-2 or TRBV6-3 to TRBJ2-1; 13 bases line up with TRBD2. Germline V gene sequence: CDR1 MNHEY, CDR2 SVGEGT. CDR3 size: 16 residues. J was trimmed by 6 bases and V by 5 bases; bases with no gene match: 7. The CDR3: CASSLQTSGGVNEQFF. The CDR3, as DNA: TGTGCCAGCAGTCTACAAACTAGCGGGGGGGTCAATGAGCAGTTCTTC.

The chain carries TRBV30 and TRBJ1-2; D remains ambiguous. Germline assignment: CDR1 GTSNPN and CDR2 SVGIG (reference sequence). The length of the CDR3 is 12 residues. Trimming left V 1 base short and J 8 bases short, with 11 bases between. The CDR3, as DNA: TGTGCCTGGAGTGGCACATTTTCCGGCTACACCTTC. This translates into CAWSGTFSGYTF.

This clone occurred once. The gene calls are TRBV5-1 and TRBJ2-5, with 9 bases matching TRBD1. This CDR3 comprises 17 residues. V gave up 3 bases and J gave up 5 bases; unmatched junction bases: 14. Germline CDR1 reads SGHRS; CDR2 reads YFSETQ. In DNA form, the CDR3 reads TGCGCCAGCAGCTCAAGCAGTCGGACAGGGGCAGGGGAGACCCAGTACTTC. Its translation: CASSSSSRTGAGETQYF.

J is TRBJ2-5 and V is TRBV5-6, with 7 nucleotides matching TRBD2. The CDR3 runs to 15 residues. Germline assignment: CDR1 SGHDT and CDR2 YYEEEE. V lost 0 bases and J lost 2; bases outside the gene matches: 4. CDR3 sequence reads: CASSLVMGLQETQYF. CDR3 nucleotides: TGTGCCAGCAGCTTGGTTATGGGACTACAAGAGACCCAGTACTTC.